The 14 T cell receptor beta chains below all came from one sample that was sequenced in a study of T cell responses to AZD1222 COVID-19 vaccine. TCRdb's copy holds only in-frame clones and misses some; the assay was immunoSEQ multiplex PCR. Of 90,000 to 150,000 clones in the sample, around nine tenths were seen once. Sequences were derived from peripheral blood, sampled on day 0 of AZD1222 vaccination. Receptor source: an adult in good health.

CDR3 DNA: TGTGCCAGCAACGCCTTGGGGGCGGGCACTGAAGCTTTCTTT. Protein product: CASNALGAGTEAFF. This sequence joins TRBV27 and TRBJ1-1; TRBD1 is a possible D gene (6 bases). Per germline, CDR1 MNHEY and CDR2 SMNVEV (reference sequence). The germline V and J ends were trimmed by 7 bases and 4 bases, with 16 bases remaining between them. This CDR3 region has 14 residues.

J is TRBJ1-1 and V is TRBV14, with D perhaps TRBD1 (5 bases). Trimming shortened V by 4 bases and J by 1 base, and 7 bases separated the two germline ends. This CDR3 region has 13 residues. Germline V lookup: CDR1 SGHDN, CDR2 FVKESK. The CDR3 region is CASSRDRNTEAFF. CDR3 coding DNA: TGTGCCAGCAGCCGTGACAGGAACACTGAAGCTTTCTTT.

The V gene is TRBV30, the J gene TRBJ1-1; the D is unclear. From germline, CDR1 is GTSNPN and CDR2 SVGIG (reference sequence). The CDR3 totals 10 residues. Trimming removed 3 bases at V and 2 bases at J, with 1 base between. CDR3 DNA: TGTGCCTGGAGCAACACTGAAGCTTTCTTT. This gives the protein CAWSNTEAFF.

This chain uses TRBV7-8 with TRBJ1-5; D might be TRBD1 (5 bases). CDR1 is SGHVS and CDR2 is FQNEAQ in the germline V gene. V was trimmed by 4 bases and J by 7 bases, leaving 14 bases between them. This CDR3 has 14 amino acids. This chain's CDR3 is CASSYRGFGQPQHF. CDR3 DNA: TGTGCCAGCAGCTATCGGGGGTTCGGGCAGCCCCAGCATTTT. Together with reference TRBV7-8 and TRBJ1-5, the CDR3 gives the full variable domain: GAGVSQSPRYKVAKRGQDVALRCDPISGHVSLFWYQQALGQGPEFLTYFQNEAQLDKSGLPSDRFFAERPEGSVSTLKIQRTQQEDSAVYLCASSYRGFGQPQHFGDGTRLSIL.

The chain is built from TRBV5-8 and TRBJ2-1; D is possibly TRBD2 (6 bases). Trimming removed 2 bases from V and 6 bases from J, with 15 bases in between. The CDR3 has 15 amino acids. Germline loops: CDR1 SGHTS, CDR2 YDEGEE. CDR3 sequence: CASSFGGIGGNEQFF. Written as DNA, the CDR3 is TGTGCCAGCAGCTTTGGGGGTATCGGGGGCAATGAGCAGTTCTTC. Full variable domain (outside the CDR3, taken from reference TRBV5-8 and TRBJ2-1): EAGVTQSPTHLIKTRGQQATLRCSPISGHTSVYWYQQALGLGLQFLLWYDEGEERNRGNFPPRFSGRQFPNYSSELNVNALELEDSALYLCASSFGGIGGNEQFFGPGTRLTVL.

Only a few counts were recorded for this clone. V is TRBV29-1 and J is TRBJ1-2, with D possibly being TRBD1 (5 bases). Germline values: CDR1 SQVTM, CDR2 ANQGSEA. This CDR3 is 15 amino acids long. With 7 bases removed from V and 3 bases from J, the gap between germline ends came to 21 bases. CDR3 nucleotides: TGCAGCGGGGCGCCGGGACCGCTAGCGGACTATGGCTACACCTTC. Its protein product is CSGAPGPLADYGYTF.

The J gene is TRBJ1-4, the V gene TRBV12-3 or TRBV12-4; D not certain. The CDR3 is 13 amino acids. The V end lost 2 bases, the J end lost 12 bases, and 13 bases lay between the germline ends. The CDR3 sequence: CASSLSDLLELFF. The CDR3 DNA follows: TGTGCCAGCAGTTTATCCGACCTCCTGGAACTGTTTTTT.

V usage is TRBV11-3 and J usage is TRBJ1-1; D remains unclear. CDR1 SGHNT and CDR2 YENEEA come from the germline V gene. V was pared by 5 bases and J by 5 bases, with 12 bases between. This CDR3 is built from 13 residues. Here the CDR3 reads CASSLNDGTEAFF. CDR3 nucleotides: TGTGCCAGCAGCCTAAATGACGGTACTGAAGCTTTCTTT.

This clone appeared once. The genes are TRBV12-3 or TRBV12-4 and TRBJ1-5; D remains unclear. Deletions cut 10 bases from V and 1 base from J, with 11 bases between. The CDR3 totals 13 residues. DNA of the CDR3: TGTGCCACCTCAGGCCAAAGCAATCAGCCCCAGCATTTT. It translates to CATSGQSNQPQHF.

The chain carries TRBV28 and TRBJ1-5; TRBD1 is a possible D gene (5 bases). The CDR3 is made up of 16 amino acids. Between the trimmed V and J ends, which lost 1 base and 0 bases, there was a span of 10 bases. In germline, CDR1 is MDHEN, CDR2 SYDVKM. As DNA, the CDR3 is TGTGCCAGCAGTTTATCAGGACAAAATAGCAATCAGCCCCAGCATTTT. Protein sequence: CASSLSGQNSNQPQHF.

This rearrangement joins TRBV28 to TRBJ1-5; no definite D call. V lost 4 bases and J lost 10, with 11 bases in between. The CDR3 length is 12 residues. CDR1 and CDR2 from the germline V gene are MDHEN and SYDVKM. In DNA form, the CDR3 reads TGTGCCAGCAGTTCAGAGAGTACTCCCCAGCATTTT. Its translation: CASSSESTPQHF.

The rearrangement links TRBV12-3 or TRBV12-4 to TRBJ2-1; D gene unclear. Trimming stripped 1 base from V and 6 bases from J, with 7 bases between. The length of the CDR3 is 13 residues. CDR3 amino acids: CASSLGARNEQFF. The CDR3 DNA reads TGTGCCAGCAGTTTAGGGGCCCGCAATGAGCAGTTCTTC.

The CDR3 DNA sequence: TGTGCCAGCAGTTTATTTGGGGATCAGCCCCAGCATTTT. Translation gives CASSLFGDQPQHF. The V and J genes are TRBV12-3 or TRBV12-4 and TRBJ1-5; no clear D gene. The CDR3 extends over 13 amino acids. Trimming left V 2 bases short and J 5 bases short, with 7 bases between.

The chain uses TRBV5-8 and TRBJ2-1, with 9 bases that match TRBD2. V lost 4 bases to trimming and J lost 1 base; unmatched junction nucleotides: 12. The germline V gene has CDR1 SGHTS and CDR2 YDEGEE. This CDR3 region has 18 residues. CDR3 in DNA: TGTGCCAGCAGCCTTGAGGTTAGCGGGAGCTGGTCCTACAATGAGCAGTTCTTC. As protein: CASSLEVSGSWSYNEQFF.